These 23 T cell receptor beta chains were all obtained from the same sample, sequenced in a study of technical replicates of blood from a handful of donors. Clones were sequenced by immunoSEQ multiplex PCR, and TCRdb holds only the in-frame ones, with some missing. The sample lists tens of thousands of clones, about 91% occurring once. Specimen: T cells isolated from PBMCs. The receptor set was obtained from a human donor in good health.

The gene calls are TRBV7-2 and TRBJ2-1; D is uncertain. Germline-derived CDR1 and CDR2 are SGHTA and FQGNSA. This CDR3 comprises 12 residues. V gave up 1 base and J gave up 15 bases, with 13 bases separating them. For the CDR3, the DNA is TGTGCCAGCAGCTTAGATACCCCGCGGCGGTTCTTC. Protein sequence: CASSLDTPRRFF.

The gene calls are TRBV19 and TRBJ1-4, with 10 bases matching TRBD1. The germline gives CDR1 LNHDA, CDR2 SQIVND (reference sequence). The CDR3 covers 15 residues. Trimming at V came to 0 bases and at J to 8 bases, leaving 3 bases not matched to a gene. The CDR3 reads CASSIDGDRGEKLFF. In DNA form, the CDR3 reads TGTGCCAGTAGTATAGATGGGGACAGGGGCGAAAAACTGTTTTTT. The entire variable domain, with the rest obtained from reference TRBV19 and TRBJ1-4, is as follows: DGGITQSPKYLFRKEGQNVTLSCEQNLNHDAMYWYRQDPGQGLRLIYYSQIVNDFQKGDIAEGYSVSREKKESFPLTVTSAQKNPTAFYLCASSIDGDRGEKLFFGSGTQLSVL.

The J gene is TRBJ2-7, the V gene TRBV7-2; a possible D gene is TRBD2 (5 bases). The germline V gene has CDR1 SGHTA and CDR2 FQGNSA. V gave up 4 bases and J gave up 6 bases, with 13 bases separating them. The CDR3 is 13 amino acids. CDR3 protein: CASSWLAGPEQYF. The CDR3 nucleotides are TGTGCCAGCAGCTGGCTAGCTGGTCCCGAGCAGTACTTC.

CDR3 amino acids: CASSTGLAGGYEQYF. CDR3 DNA: TGTGCCAGCAGCACGGGACTAGCGGGAGGTTACGAGCAGTACTTC. This chain joins TRBV11-2 and TRBJ2-7; 15 bases are a match to TRBD2. The CDR3 has 15 residues. With V trimmed by 5 bases and J by 4 bases, 3 bases remained unmatched. Germline V gene lookup returns CDR1 SGHAT and CDR2 FQNNGV. Full variable domain (remainder filled in from reference TRBV11-2 and TRBJ2-7): EAGVAQSPRYKIIEKRQSVAFWCNPISGHATLYWYQQILGQGPKLLIQFQNNGVVDDSQLPKDRFSAERLKGVDSTLKIQPAKLEDSAVYLCASSTGLAGGYEQYFGPGTRLTVT.

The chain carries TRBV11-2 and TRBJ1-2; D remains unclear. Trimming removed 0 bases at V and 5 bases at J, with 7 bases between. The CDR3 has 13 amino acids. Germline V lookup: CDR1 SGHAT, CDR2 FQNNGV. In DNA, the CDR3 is TGTGCCAGCAGCTTAGAAGGAGAGTATGGCTACACCTTC. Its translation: CASSLEGEYGYTF.

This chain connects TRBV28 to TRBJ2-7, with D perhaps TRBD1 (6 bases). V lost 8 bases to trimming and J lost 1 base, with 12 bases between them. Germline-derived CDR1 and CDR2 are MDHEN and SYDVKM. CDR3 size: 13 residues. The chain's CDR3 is CASGDTVSYEQYF. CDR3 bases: TGTGCCAGCGGGGACACCGTGTCCTACGAGCAGTACTTC. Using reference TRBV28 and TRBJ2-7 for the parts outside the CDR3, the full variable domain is DVKVTQSSRYLVKRTGEKVFLECVQDMDHENMFWYRQDPGLGLRLIYFSYDVKMKEKGDIPEGYSVSREKKERFSLILESASTNQTSMYLCASGDTVSYEQYFGPGTRLTVT.

The CDR3 protein is CASSEVEGYGYTF. Written as DNA, the CDR3 is TGTGCCAGCAGTGAGGTCGAGGGATATGGCTACACCTTC. The chain is built from TRBV25-1 and TRBJ1-2; D gene unclear. Germline loops: CDR1 MGHDK, CDR2 SYGVNS. The CDR3 sequence is 13 residues long. The V end was cut by 3 bases, the J end by 5 bases, with 10 bases between.

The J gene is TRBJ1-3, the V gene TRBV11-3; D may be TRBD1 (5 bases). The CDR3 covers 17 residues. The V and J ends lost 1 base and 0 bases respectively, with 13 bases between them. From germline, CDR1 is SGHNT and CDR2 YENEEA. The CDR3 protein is CASSLGWLDSSGNTIYF. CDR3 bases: TGTGCCAGCAGCTTAGGATGGCTCGACAGCTCTGGAAACACCATATATTTT.

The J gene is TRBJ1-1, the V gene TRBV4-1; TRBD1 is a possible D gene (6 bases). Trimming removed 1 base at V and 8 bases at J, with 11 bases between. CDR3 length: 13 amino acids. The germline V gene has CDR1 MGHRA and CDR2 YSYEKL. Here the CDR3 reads CASSQVSGTEAFF. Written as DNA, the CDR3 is TGCGCCAGCAGCCAAGTTTCCGGGACAGAAGCTTTCTTT.

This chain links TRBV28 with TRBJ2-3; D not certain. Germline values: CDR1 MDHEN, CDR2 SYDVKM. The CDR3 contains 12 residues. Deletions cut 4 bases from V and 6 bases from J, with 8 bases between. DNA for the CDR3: TGTGCCAGCAGTTCCCCGGTGGATACGCAGTATTTT. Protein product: CASSSPVDTQYF.

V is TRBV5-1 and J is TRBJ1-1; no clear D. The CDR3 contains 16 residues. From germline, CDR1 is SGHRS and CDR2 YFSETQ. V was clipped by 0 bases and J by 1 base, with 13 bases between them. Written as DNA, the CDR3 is TGCGCCAGCAGCTTGGATCGTGGCGGGAAGAACACTGAAGCTTTCTTT. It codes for CASSLDRGGKNTEAFF.

The CDR3 loop reads CASSPPSQQNTEAFF. CDR3 nucleotides: TGTGCCAGCTCACCACCCTCACAGCAGAACACTGAAGCTTTCTTT. V and J are TRBV18 and TRBJ1-1; D is unclear. CDR3 length: 15 amino acids. Germline values: CDR1 KGHSH, CDR2 LQKENI. V was pared by 0 bases and J by 1 base, with 9 bases between.

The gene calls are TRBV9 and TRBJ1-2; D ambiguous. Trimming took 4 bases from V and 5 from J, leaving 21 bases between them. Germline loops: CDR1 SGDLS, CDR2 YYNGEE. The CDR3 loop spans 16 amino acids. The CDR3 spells CASSTPGISMGYGYTF. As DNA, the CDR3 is TGTGCCAGCAGCACCCCCGGGATCTCGATGGGGTATGGCTACACCTTC.

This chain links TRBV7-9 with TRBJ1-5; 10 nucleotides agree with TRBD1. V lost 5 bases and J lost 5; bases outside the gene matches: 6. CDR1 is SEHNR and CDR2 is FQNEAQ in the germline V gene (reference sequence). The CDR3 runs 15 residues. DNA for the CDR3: TGTGCCAGCAGCCGAGACAGGGGGCCGTATCAGCCCCAGCATTTT. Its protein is CASSRDRGPYQPQHF.

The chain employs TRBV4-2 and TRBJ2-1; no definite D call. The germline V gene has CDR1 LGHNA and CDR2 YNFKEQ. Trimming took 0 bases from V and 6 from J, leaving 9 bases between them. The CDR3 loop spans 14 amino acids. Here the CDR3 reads CASSQEASANEQFF. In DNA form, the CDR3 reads TGTGCCAGCAGCCAAGAGGCGAGCGCCAATGAGCAGTTCTTC.

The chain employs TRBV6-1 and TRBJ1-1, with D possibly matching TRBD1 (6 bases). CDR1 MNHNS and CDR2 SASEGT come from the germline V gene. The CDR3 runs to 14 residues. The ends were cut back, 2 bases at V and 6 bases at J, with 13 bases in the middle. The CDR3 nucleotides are TGTGCCAGCAGTGAAAGCCAGGGGAGCGCTGAAGCTTTCTTT. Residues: CASSESQGSAEAFF.

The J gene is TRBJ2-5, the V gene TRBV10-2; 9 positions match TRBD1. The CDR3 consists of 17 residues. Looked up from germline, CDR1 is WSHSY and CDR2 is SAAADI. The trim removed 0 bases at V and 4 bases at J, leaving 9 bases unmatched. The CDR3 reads CASSESWRGTGPETQYF. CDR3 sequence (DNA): TGCGCCAGCAGTGAGTCATGGCGGGGGACAGGGCCAGAGACCCAGTACTTC.

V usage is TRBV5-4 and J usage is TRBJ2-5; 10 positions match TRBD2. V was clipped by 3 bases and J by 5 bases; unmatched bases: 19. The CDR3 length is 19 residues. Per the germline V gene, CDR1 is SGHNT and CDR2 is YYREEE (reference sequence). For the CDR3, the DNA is TGTGCCAGCAGCTCCCAGCGGGGATGGCAGCGGGAGGGAAGGGAGACCCAGTACTTC. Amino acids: CASSSQRGWQREGRETQYF.

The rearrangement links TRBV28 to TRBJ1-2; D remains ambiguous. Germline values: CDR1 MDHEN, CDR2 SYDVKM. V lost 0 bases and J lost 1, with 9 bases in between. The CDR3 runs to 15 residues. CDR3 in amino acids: CASSLWAEINYGYTF. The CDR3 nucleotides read TGTGCCAGCAGTTTATGGGCAGAAATTAACTATGGCTACACCTTC.

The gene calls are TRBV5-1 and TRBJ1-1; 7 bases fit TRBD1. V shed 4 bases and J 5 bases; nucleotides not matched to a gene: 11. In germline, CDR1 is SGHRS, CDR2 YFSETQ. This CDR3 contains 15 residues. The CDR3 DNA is TGCGCCAGCAGCGGGACAGTCACCCCCGGTACTGAAGCTTTCTTT. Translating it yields CASSGTVTPGTEAFF.

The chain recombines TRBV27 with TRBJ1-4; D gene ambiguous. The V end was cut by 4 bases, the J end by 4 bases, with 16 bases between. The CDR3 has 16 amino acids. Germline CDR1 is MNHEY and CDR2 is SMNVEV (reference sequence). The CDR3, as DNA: TGTGCCAGCAGTTCAAGAGTGCGCGAGATTAATGAAAAACTGTTTTTT. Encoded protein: CASSSRVREINEKLFF.

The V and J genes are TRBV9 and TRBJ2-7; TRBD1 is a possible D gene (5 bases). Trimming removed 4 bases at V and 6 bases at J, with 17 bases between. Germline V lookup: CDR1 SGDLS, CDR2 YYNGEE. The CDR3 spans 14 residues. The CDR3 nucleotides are TGTGCCAGCAGCTATAGGGAAGGGGCTTCCGAGCAGTACTTC. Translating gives CASSYREGASEQYF.

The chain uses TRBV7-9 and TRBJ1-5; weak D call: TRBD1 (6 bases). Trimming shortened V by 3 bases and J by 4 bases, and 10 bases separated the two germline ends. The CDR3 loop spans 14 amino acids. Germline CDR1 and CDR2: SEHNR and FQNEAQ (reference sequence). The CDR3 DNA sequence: TGTGCCAGCAGCTTTTCCCAGGGGAATCAGCCCCAGCATTTT. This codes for CASSFSQGNQPQHF.